This is a list of T cell receptor beta chains from one sample in a study of cytomegalovirus exposure and HLA in healthy donors. Using immunoSEQ multiplex PCR, the repertoire was profiled, and TCRdb retains in-frame clones only, with some absent. In the table there are around 170,000 clones, roughly 82% of which are singletons. The specimen was PBMCs. The receptors shown here come from a man aged 35-49 years in good health and CMV-seronegative. Both conserved end residues are part of each CDR3. A D gene is named only where the DNA matches it firmly. The size of a clone is reported for some rows only, either as once, few or many, or as a class for expanded clones.

CDR3aa: CASSQGGLAGMYEQYF; CDR3nt: TGTGCCAGCAGCCAGGGTGGACTAGCGGGAATGTACGAGCAGTACTTC; v_gene: TRBV4-2; d_gene: TRBD2; abundance: few; j_gene: TRBJ2-7
CDR3aa: CAWSRDYSNQPQHF; CDR3nt: TGTGCCTGGAGTAGGGACTATAGCAATCAGCCCCAGCATTTT; v_gene: TRBV30; d_gene: NA; abundance: NA; j_gene: TRBJ1-5
CDR3aa: CASSFGGAGSEKLFF; CDR3nt: TGTGCCAGCAGTTTTGGAGGGGCCGGCTCCGAAAAACTGTTTTTT; v_gene: TRBV28; d_gene: NA; abundance: NA; j_gene: TRBJ1-4
CDR3aa: CASRVGAAKNIQYF; CDR3nt: TGTGCCAGTAGGGTAGGGGCGGCCAAAAACATTCAGTACTTC; v_gene: TRBV19; d_gene: NA; abundance: NA; j_gene: TRBJ2-4
CDR3aa: CASSAGTNTGELFF; CDR3nt: TGTGCCAGTAGTGCGGGCACCAACACCGGGGAGCTGTTTTTT; v_gene: TRBV19; d_gene: NA; abundance: NA; j_gene: TRBJ2-2
CDR3aa: CASTPPGTSNTEAFF; CDR3nt: TGTGCCAGTACCCCCCCGGGGACAAGTAACACTGAAGCTTTCTTT; v_gene: TRBV19; d_gene: NA; abundance: once; j_gene: TRBJ1-1
CDR3aa: CASSIQGRYQHF; CDR3nt: TGTGCCAGTAGTATTCAAGGGAGGTACCAGCATTTT; v_gene: TRBV19; d_gene: NA; abundance: NA; j_gene: TRBJ1-5
CDR3aa: CASSPPWAETQYF; CDR3nt: TGTGCCAGCAGCCCACCCTGGGCGGAGACCCAGTACTTC; v_gene: TRBV7-2; d_gene: NA; abundance: once; j_gene: TRBJ2-5
CDR3aa: CASSIAGGPYNEQFF; CDR3nt: TGTGCCAGTAGTATTGCGGGGGGGCCATACAATGAGCAGTTCTTC; v_gene: TRBV19; d_gene: TRBD2; abundance: NA; j_gene: TRBJ2-1
CDR3aa: CASGQGYAYEQYF; CDR3nt: TGTGCCAGTGGACAGGGGTATGCCTACGAGCAGTACTTC; v_gene: TRBV2; d_gene: TRBD1; abundance: NA; j_gene: TRBJ2-7
CDR3aa: CASSTGVNTEAFF; CDR3nt: TGTGCCAGCAGTACAGGGGTGAACACTGAAGCTTTCTTT; v_gene: TRBV28; d_gene: TRBD1; abundance: NA; j_gene: TRBJ1-1